These 24 T cell receptor beta chains came from one sample sequenced in a study of siplizumab effects on memory and regulatory T cells. The assay was immunoSEQ multiplex PCR, and TCRdb's table has in-frame clones only and misses some. The sample includes tens of thousands of clones, about 90% of them seen just once. Sequences were obtained from naive CD8+ T cells sorted from blood. The source of these receptors is a human donor in good health.

V is TRBV27 and J is TRBJ1-2; D remains unclear. Germline-derived CDR1 and CDR2 are MNHEY and SMNVEV (reference sequence). This CDR3 region has 13 residues. V was trimmed by 4 bases and J by 6 bases, leaving 12 bases between them. The CDR3 reads CASSSYLEDGYTF. DNA of the CDR3: TGTGCCAGCAGTTCCTATCTGGAGGATGGCTACACCTTC.

The chain recombines TRBV6-6 with TRBJ2-1; 10 bases fit TRBD2. Unmatched junction bases numbered 3, after V lost 4 bases and J lost 0 bases. The V gene's germline CDR1 is MNHNY and CDR2 SVGAGI (reference sequence). The CDR3 consists of 16 residues. CDR3 residues: CASSWASGSSYNEQFF. The CDR3 coding sequence is TGTGCCAGCAGTTGGGCTAGCGGGAGCTCCTACAATGAGCAGTTCTTC.

The V call is TRBV19, the J call TRBJ1-5; 7 nucleotides match TRBD1. Germline V gene sequence: CDR1 LNHDA, CDR2 SQIVND (reference sequence). The V segment lost 2 bases and the J segment 0 bases; nucleotides outside the gene matches: 4. This CDR3 spans 16 amino acids. In DNA, the CDR3 is TGTGCCAGTAGTATATTCGGGGACAGTAGCAATCAGCCCCAGCATTTT. It specifies CASSIFGDSSNQPQHF. Full variable domain (missing parts from reference TRBV19 and TRBJ1-5): DGGITQSPKYLFRKEGQNVTLSCEQNLNHDAMYWYRQDPGQGLRLIYYSQIVNDFQKGDIAEGYSVSREKKESFPLTVTSAQKNPTAFYLCASSIFGDSSNQPQHFGDGTRLSIL.

The V gene is TRBV7-9, the J gene TRBJ2-7; no reliable D call. V lost 5 bases to trimming and J lost 5 bases, with 19 bases between them. Germline V gives CDR1 SEHNR, CDR2 FQNEAQ (reference sequence). This CDR3 is built from 15 residues. Here the CDR3 DNA reads TGTGCCAGCAGCCCAGGTCCCTTCCTCGAGAACGAGCAGTACTTC. It codes for CASSPGPFLENEQYF.

CDR3 nucleotide sequence: TGTGCCAGCAGTTATAACCTCCACTATGGCTACACCTTC. Protein sequence: CASSYNLHYGYTF. The chain joins TRBV27 to TRBJ1-2; D is ambiguous. V lost 4 bases to trimming and J lost 3 bases, with 9 bases between them. Germline V CDR1 and CDR2: MNHEY, SMNVEV (reference sequence). The CDR3 extends over 13 amino acids.

The count of this clone is one. The CDR3 region is CASREEIYTDTQYF. The CDR3 DNA reads TGTGCCAGCAGGGAGGAGATTTACACAGATACGCAGTATTTT. This chain connects TRBV9 to TRBJ2-3; tentative D call: TRBD2 (5 bases). The V end lost 5 bases, the J end lost 2 bases, and 12 bases lay between the germline ends. The CDR3 runs 14 residues. CDR1 is SGDLS and CDR2 is YYNGEE in the germline V gene.

The V gene is TRBV19, the J gene TRBJ1-5; TRBD1 is a possible D gene (5 bases). This CDR3 has 15 residues. Trimming stripped 8 bases from V and 0 bases from J, with 14 bases between. Germline V gene sequence: CDR1 LNHDA, CDR2 SQIVND (reference sequence). The CDR3 DNA reads as TGTGCCAGTGGGATGGGGCACCGTAGCAATCAGCCCCAGCATTTT. This encodes CASGMGHRSNQPQHF.

The chain couples TRBV9 to TRBJ2-7; the match to TRBD2 covers 8 bases. This CDR3 is built from 16 residues. From germline, CDR1 is SGDLS and CDR2 YYNGEE. Losses at the gene ends were 3 bases for V and 0 bases for J; bases not matched to a gene: 8. CDR3 DNA sequence: TGTGCCAGCAGCGGAAGGGGTAGCGGGGACTCCTACGAGCAGTACTTC. Protein sequence: CASSGRGSGDSYEQYF.

The rearrangement links TRBV6-5 to TRBJ1-1; D gene ambiguous. Trimming left V 5 bases short and J 4 bases short, with 14 bases between. The V gene's germline CDR1 is MNHEY and CDR2 SVGAGI. The CDR3 runs to 14 residues. The CDR3 bases are TGTGCCAGCAGTCCCGTTTCTTCTTCCACTGAAGCTTTCTTT. This sequence encodes CASSPVSSSTEAFF.

This clone showed up just a few times. The chain is built from TRBV14 and TRBJ1-1; D is uncertain. V was shortened by 4 bases and J by 7 bases, with 16 bases between the two germline ends. In germline, CDR1 is SGHDN, CDR2 FVKESK. This CDR3 region has 14 residues. CDR3 loop: CASSLAGQDDEAFF. The CDR3 DNA follows: TGTGCCAGCAGCCTCGCCGGCCAGGACGATGAAGCTTTCTTT.

The V call is TRBV11-2, the J call TRBJ2-3; a weak D match, TRBD2 (6 bases). Germline loops: CDR1 SGHAT, CDR2 FQNNGV. With 3 bases removed from V and 9 bases from J, the gap between germline ends came to 13 bases. This CDR3 comprises 13 residues. The chain's CDR3 is CASSLNGGPTQYF. The DNA for the CDR3 is TGTGCCAGCAGCTTGAACGGGGGACCAACGCAGTATTTT.

The J gene is TRBJ2-1, the V gene TRBV7-8; 7 bases fit TRBD2. This CDR3 spans 18 amino acids. Trimming took 3 bases from V and 1 from J; bases not matched to a gene: 12. The germline gives CDR1 SGHVS, CDR2 FQNEAQ. CDR3 loop: CASSFWRERATSYNEQFF. The DNA of the CDR3 is TGTGCCAGCAGCTTCTGGCGGGAGAGAGCTACATCCTACAATGAGCAGTTCTTC.

This chain links TRBV9 with TRBJ2-5; 7 positions match TRBD2. The J segment lost 3 bases and the V segment lost 3 bases, leaving 11 bases of the junction unmatched. The CDR3 totals 16 residues. Germline V lookup: CDR1 SGDLS, CDR2 YYNGEE. The CDR3 sequence: CASSGFPAGAKETQYF. CDR3 nucleotides: TGTGCCAGCAGCGGATTCCCCGCGGGAGCTAAAGAGACCCAGTACTTC.

The rearrangement uses TRBV19 and TRBJ1-6; 7 nucleotides match TRBD1. Germline V lookup: CDR1 LNHDA, CDR2 SQIVND (reference sequence). CDR3 size: 13 residues. V lost 10 bases, J lost 7 bases, and 7 bases stayed unmatched. For the CDR3, the DNA is TGTGCCACCCTTGGGACAGCAAATTCACCCCTCCACTTT. Translated: CATLGTANSPLHF.

J is TRBJ2-7 and V is TRBV4-1; TRBD1 agrees at 7 bases. CDR3 length equals 16 residues. Germline loops: CDR1 MGHRA, CDR2 YSYEKL. V was pared by 2 bases and J by 0 bases, with 7 bases of the junction left unmatched. CDR3 sequence: CASSQLSTGSSYEQYF. CDR3 DNA sequence: TGCGCCAGCAGCCAACTGTCGACAGGGAGCTCCTACGAGCAGTACTTC.

CDR3 DNA: TGTGCCAGCAGTTACGCTATGAACGAGCAGTTCTTC. This gives the protein CASSYAMNEQFF. The chain joins TRBV6-5 to TRBJ2-1; D is uncertain. V lost 2 bases to trimming and J lost 10 bases, with 9 bases between them. CDR1 is MNHEY, CDR2 SVGAGI, per germline. This CDR3 is built from 12 residues.

The chain combines TRBV7-9 with TRBJ1-2; 7 bases fit TRBD1. CDR1 SEHNR and CDR2 FQNEAQ come from the germline V gene (reference sequence). Unmatched junction bases numbered 16, after V lost 4 bases and J lost 2 bases. The CDR3 is made up of 18 amino acids. The CDR3 protein is CASSSSEGAEFPNYGYTF. The CDR3 coding sequence is TGTGCCAGCAGCTCCTCTGAGGGGGCCGAGTTCCCCAACTATGGCTACACCTTC.

V is TRBV7-9 and J is TRBJ1-1, with D unclear. Germline V gene sequence: CDR1 SEHNR, CDR2 FQNEAQ (reference sequence). The CDR3 covers 12 residues. With 5 bases removed from V and 5 bases from J, the gap between germline ends came to 9 bases. Here the CDR3 DNA reads TGTGCCAGCAGCGAACGTAGGACTGAAGCTTTCTTT. This encodes CASSERRTEAFF.

The gene calls are TRBV6-1 and TRBJ1-2, with unresolved D. CDR3 length equals 12 residues. CDR1 and CDR2 (germline): MNHNS, SASEGT. Trimming pared 6 bases from V and 6 bases from J, leaving 11 bases between. The CDR3 region is CASRSLMDGYTF. CDR3 DNA: TGTGCCAGCAGGTCCCTTATGGATGGCTACACCTTC.

The genes are TRBV5-8 and TRBJ2-2, with a tentative D call TRBD2 (6 bases). This CDR3 comprises 16 residues. Germline V gene data show CDR1 as SGHTS and CDR2 as YDEGEE. The V end lost 0 bases, the J end lost 4 bases, and 13 bases lay between the germline ends. The CDR3 coding sequence is TGTGCCAGCAGCTTGGCGTCCGGGAGTGGCACCGGGGAGCTGTTTTTT. It translates to CASSLASGSGTGELFF.

Worth noting for this clone: One end of the junction fails to match germline, which may point to a read error. The chain is built from TRBV10-1 and TRBJ2-5; D is uncertain. Germline V gives CDR1 WNHNN, CDR2 SYGVQD (reference sequence). The CDR3 is 14 residues long. CDR3 nucleotide sequence: TGCGCCAGCAGCAGACGCGGTATAAGCTCCGTTCGCCACTTC. Encoded protein: CASSRRGISSVRHF.

The chain uses TRBV9 and TRBJ2-3, with TRBD2 identical over 11 bases. This CDR3 comprises 16 residues. CDR1 SGDLS and CDR2 YYNGEE come from the germline V gene. V dropped 3 bases and J dropped 6; count of bases not matched to a gene: 9. CDR3 DNA sequence: TGTGCCAGCAGCGCCAGACTAGCGGGGCCGGGGGATACGCAGTATTTT. Translated, it gives CASSARLAGPGDTQYF.

This clone was found once. This chain joins TRBV2 and TRBJ1-3, with 7 bases aligning to TRBD1. Germline V CDR1 and CDR2: SNHLY, FYNNEI. The CDR3 has 13 residues. The junction had 5 bases not matched to a gene; V was cut back by 9 bases and J by 3 bases. The CDR3 protein is CARVGGGGNTIYF. CDR3 in DNA: TGTGCCAGAGTAGGGGGCGGTGGAAACACCATATATTTT.

The V and J genes are TRBV5-4 and TRBJ1-1; 9 bases agree with TRBD1. The germline gives CDR1 SGHNT, CDR2 YYREEE (reference sequence). Germline trimming cut 2 bases from V and 5 bases from J; bases unmatched to any gene: 7. The CDR3 is made up of 15 amino acids. In DNA, the CDR3 is TGTGCCAGCAGCTTTCTAACAGGGGGCTTAACTGAAGCTTTCTTT. It specifies CASSFLTGGLTEAFF. Together with reference TRBV5-4 and TRBJ1-1, the CDR3 gives the full variable domain: ETGVTQSPTHLIKTRGQQVTLRCSSQSGHNTVSWYQQALGQGPQFIFQYYREEENGRGNFPPRFSGLQFPNYSSELNVNALELDDSALYLCASSFLTGGLTEAFFGQGTRLTVV.